A selection of T cell receptor beta chains follows, all from one sample in a study of T-cell memory formation after mild COVID-19. One entry per CDR3 protein results from TCRdb running MiXCR on the 5' RACE reads. The sample holds about 280,000 distinct CDR3 sequences, 8% to 9% seen once. The source material was PBMCs or a T cell subset sorted from them (not recorded which). The source is a man younger than 35 who had mild COVID-19 (a few samples of this study predate the infection). Cell type and time point are not known. CDR3s include the opening cysteine and the closing phenylalanine or tryptophan. D genes are given only for firm matches. A row's size may be missing; if present it is once, few, many or a size class.

size: few; V: TRBV24-1; J: TRBJ2-2; D: TRBD2; CDR3: CATGRTSENTGELFF; DNA: TGTGCCACCGGGAGGACTAGCGAGAACACCGGGGAGCTGTTTTTT
size: few; V: TRBV4-3; J: TRBJ1-2; D: -; CDR3: CASSQDYGGYGYTF; DNA: TGCGCCAGCAGCCAGGACTACGGAGGTTATGGCTACACCTTC
size: few; V: TRBV15; J: TRBJ1-6; D: TRBD1; CDR3: CATSRRDPGGSPLHF; DNA: TGTGCCACCAGCCGCCGCGACCCAGGGGGGTCACCCCTCCACTTT
size: -; V: TRBV3-1; J: TRBJ1-6; D: TRBD1; CDR3: CASSQAGQGASPLHF; DNA: TGTGCCAGCAGCCAGGCGGGGCAGGGGGCCTCACCCCTCCACTTT
size: few; V: TRBV6-5; J: TRBJ1-4; D: TRBD1; CDR3: CASRKTGAGEKLFF; DNA: TGTGCCAGCAGGAAAACAGGGGCGGGGGAAAAACTGTTTTTT
size: few; V: TRBV9; J: TRBJ1-2; D: -; CDR3: CASSPWTVANYGYTF; DNA: TGTGCCAGCAGCCCATGGACAGTTGCTAACTATGGCTACACCTTC
size: -; V: TRBV2; J: TRBJ2-1; D: TRBD2; CDR3: CASSDMVAGGISYNEQFF; DNA: TGTGCCAGCAGTGATATGGTAGCGGGGGGCATCTCCTACAATGAGCAGTTCTTC
size: many; V: TRBV25-1; J: TRBJ2-3; D: -; CDR3: CASSAPGWGLNTQYF; DNA: TGTGCCAGCAGTGCACCAGGGTGGGGACTCAATACGCAGTATTTT
size: -; V: TRBV6-2/TRBV6-3; J: TRBJ2-3; D: -; CDR3: CASSSGPAWDTQYF; DNA: TGTGCCAGCAGCTCCGGACCGGCGTGGGATACGCAGTATTTT
size: -; V: TRBV12-3/TRBV12-4; J: TRBJ2-1; D: TRBD2; CDR3: CASSSRGADNEQFF; DNA: TGTGCCAGCAGCTCGCGGGGGGCAGACAATGAGCAGTTCTTC
size: few; V: TRBV7-2; J: TRBJ1-1; D: -; CDR3: CASSPGRLRPGAEAFF; DNA: TGTGCCAGCAGCCCTGGGAGACTCCGGCCGGGGGCTGAAGCTTTCTTT
size: -; V: TRBV14; J: TRBJ2-3; D: -; CDR3: CASRLMGTDTQYF; DNA: TGTGCCAGCCGTCTGATGGGCACAGATACGCAGTATTTT
size: few; V: TRBV2; J: TRBJ1-1; D: -; CDR3: CASSEAWVGETEAFF; DNA: TGTGCCAGCAGTGAAGCGTGGGTGGGGGAGACTGAAGCTTTCTTT
size: many; V: TRBV5-4; J: TRBJ1-4; D: TRBD1; CDR3: CASSLSAGGGEKLFF; DNA: TGTGCCAGCAGCTTATCTGCAGGGGGCGGTGAAAAACTGTTTTTT
size: -; V: TRBV4-3; J: TRBJ2-1; D: -; CDR3: CASSQEKRAEPNYNEQFF; DNA: TGCGCCAGCAGCCAAGAAAAACGGGCAGAGCCAAACTACAATGAGCAGTTCTTC
size: -; V: TRBV15; J: TRBJ2-3; D: TRBD2; CDR3: CATSSESLGAGGETDTQYF; DNA: TGTGCCACCAGCTCGGAGTCGCTGGGCGCGGGGGGGGAGACAGATACGCAGTATTTT
size: -; V: TRBV5-1; J: TRBJ2-1; D: -; CDR3: CASSTDPSSYNEQFF; DNA: TGCGCCAGCAGCACGGACCCGAGCTCCTACAATGAGCAGTTCTTC
size: -; V: TRBV2; J: TRBJ1-1; D: -; CDR3: CASSVRARETEAFF; DNA: TGTGCCAGCAGTGTCAGGGCGCGGGAGACTGAAGCTTTCTTT
size: many; V: TRBV11-2; J: TRBJ2-1; D: -; CDR3: CASSDYGGTYNEQFF; DNA: TGTGCCAGCAGCGACTATGGGGGTACCTACAATGAGCAGTTCTTC
size: few; V: TRBV9; J: TRBJ2-4; D: -; CDR3: CASSVVGGAGSIQYF; DNA: TGTGCCAGCAGCGTAGTGGGGGGCGCGGGAAGCATTCAGTACTTC
size: few; V: TRBV12-3/TRBV12-4; J: TRBJ2-7; D: TRBD1; CDR3: CASSIADRAHEQYF; DNA: TGTGCCAGCAGTATCGCGGACAGGGCCCACGAGCAGTACTTC
size: few; V: TRBV30; J: TRBJ1-1; D: -; CDR3: CAWNRPGRTEAFF; DNA: TGTGCCTGGAATCGACCAGGGCGCACTGAAGCTTTCTTT
size: -; V: TRBV29-1; J: TRBJ2-1; D: -; CDR3: CSVDRNSYNEQFF; DNA: TGCAGCGTTGACAGGAACAGCTACAATGAGCAGTTCTTC
size: -; V: TRBV5-6; J: TRBJ2-7; D: -; CDR3: CASSRALGEQYF; DNA: TGTGCCAGCAGCCGCGCCCTCGGGGAGCAGTACTTC
size: -; V: TRBV7-9; J: TRBJ2-1; D: TRBD1; CDR3: CASSLVKQGVSYNEQFF; DNA: TGTGCCAGCAGCTTGGTAAAACAGGGGGTATCGTACAATGAGCAGTTCTTC
size: -; V: TRBV30; J: TRBJ2-3; D: -; CDR3: CAWSASFDSGQYF; DNA: TGTGCCTGGAGTGCATCCTTTGATAGCGGTCAGTATTTT
size: few; V: TRBV29-1; J: TRBJ2-7; D: TRBD1; CDR3: CSVGTGYEQYF; DNA: TGCAGCGTTGGGACAGGGTACGAGCAGTACTTC
size: -; V: TRBV7-2; J: TRBJ2-1; D: -; CDR3: CASSLDRSNEQFF; DNA: TGTGCCAGCAGCTTGGACAGAAGCAATGAGCAGTTCTTC
size: -; V: TRBV10-3; J: TRBJ1-2; D: TRBD1; CDR3: CAISPGQLGYTF; DNA: TGTGCCATCAGCCCGGGACAGCTTGGCTACACCTTC
size: many; V: TRBV25-1; J: TRBJ2-3; D: TRBD2; CDR3: CASSPPGGHTQYF; DNA: TGTGCCAGCAGTCCCCCGGGGGGGCATACGCAGTATTTT
size: many; V: TRBV28; J: TRBJ2-3; D: -; CDR3: CASSFRQGTDTQYF; DNA: TGTGCCAGCAGTTTTCGACAGGGCACAGATACGCAGTATTTT
size: -; V: TRBV4-1; J: TRBJ2-2; D: -; CDR3: CASSQGSHKGTRANTGELFF; DNA: TGCGCCAGCAGCCAAGGATCGCATAAGGGCACCCGGGCGAACACCGGGGAGCTGTTTTTT
size: many; V: TRBV6-6; J: TRBJ2-2; D: -; CDR3: CASSYQTSWGRLFF; DNA: TGTGCCAGCAGTTACCAGACGAGTTGGGGACGGTTGTTTTTT
size: few; V: TRBV10-3; J: TRBJ2-7; D: TRBD1; CDR3: CAIGRETGLGYEQYF; DNA: TGTGCCATCGGTAGGGAGACAGGGTTGGGCTACGAGCAGTACTTC
size: -; V: TRBV6-6; J: TRBJ2-5; D: -; CDR3: CASSYKQDLQETQYF; DNA: TGTGCCAGCAGTTACAAACAGGACCTCCAAGAGACCCAGTACTTC
size: -; V: TRBV7-9; J: TRBJ1-2; D: -; CDR3: CASSLATVNGYTF; DNA: TGTGCCAGCAGCTTAGCGACAGTCAATGGCTACACCTTC
size: -; V: TRBV4-1; J: TRBJ1-1; D: -; CDR3: CASSLEARLAEAFF; DNA: TGCGCCAGCAGTCTAGAGGCCAGGCTGGCAGAAGCTTTCTTT
size: many; V: TRBV9; J: TRBJ2-1; D: TRBD1; CDR3: CASSVAGQGDNEQFF; DNA: TGTGCCAGCAGCGTTGCCGGACAGGGGGACAATGAGCAGTTCTTC
size: few; V: TRBV6-2/TRBV6-3; J: TRBJ2-3; D: TRBD2; CDR3: CASTSQGAGENTDTQYF; DNA: TGTGCCAGCACTTCCCAAGGAGCGGGGGAGAACACAGATACGCAGTATTTT
size: -; V: TRBV29-1; J: TRBJ2-2; D: -; CDR3: CSVHLDYRTGELFF; DNA: TGCAGCGTTCATCTAGACTATCGTACCGGGGAGCTGTTTTTT
size: -; V: TRBV6-2/TRBV6-3; J: TRBJ2-2; D: -; CDR3: CASSYGSSTGELFF; DNA: TGTGCCAGCAGTTACGGGTCTTCCACCGGGGAGCTGTTTTTT
size: few; V: TRBV7-6; J: TRBJ1-5; D: -; CDR3: CASSSGASQPQHF; DNA: TGTGCCAGCAGCTCCGGGGCGAGTCAGCCCCAGCATTTT
size: many; V: TRBV9; J: TRBJ1-6; D: -; CDR3: CASSVDQNTPLHF; DNA: TGTGCCAGCAGCGTAGACCAGAACACACCCCTCCACTTT
size: -; V: TRBV25-1; J: TRBJ1-5; D: -; CDR3: CASGNRGTDQPQHF; DNA: TGTGCCAGCGGAAATAGGGGGACTGATCAGCCCCAGCATTTT
size: -; V: TRBV7-2; J: TRBJ2-3; D: -; CDR3: CASSPRWGGTDTKYF; DNA: TGTGCCAGCAGCCCCAGGTGGGGGGGCACAGATACGAAGTATTTT
size: many; V: TRBV6-5; J: TRBJ2-7; D: -; CDR3: CASSYSSSYEQYF; DNA: TGTGCCAGCAGTTACTCAAGCTCCTACGAGCAGTACTTC
size: many; V: TRBV7-2; J: TRBJ1-5; D: -; CDR3: CASSLGSLHQPQHF; DNA: TGTGCCAGCAGCCTAGGGAGTTTACATCAGCCCCAGCATTTT
size: few; V: TRBV29-1; J: TRBJ2-3; D: -; CDR3: CSVVGSSYSTDTQYF; DNA: TGCAGCGTTGTTGGCAGCTCCTATAGCACAGATACGCAGTATTTT
size: -; V: TRBV7-2; J: TRBJ1-1; D: TRBD1; CDR3: CASTPGTGLNTEAFF; DNA: TGTGCCAGCACCCCCGGGACAGGGTTGAACACTGAAGCTTTCTTT
size: many; V: TRBV7-9; J: TRBJ1-2; D: TRBD1; CDR3: CASSLLGTVGQYNYGYTF; DNA: TGTGCCAGCAGCTTATTAGGGACAGTGGGCCAATATAACTATGGCTACACCTTC
size: few; V: TRBV5-1; J: TRBJ2-3; D: TRBD2; CDR3: CASSLAGEGSDTQYF; DNA: TGCGCCAGCAGCTTGGCCGGGGAGGGATCAGATACGCAGTATTTT
size: -; V: TRBV6-6; J: TRBJ1-3; D: -; CDR3: CASIYAGSSGNTIYF; DNA: TGTGCCAGCATCTACGCCGGATCCTCTGGAAACACCATATATTTT
size: few; V: TRBV7-2; J: TRBJ2-5; D: TRBD2; CDR3: CASSLPLAGVETQYF; DNA: TGTGCCAGCAGCTTACCACTAGCGGGGGTGGAGACCCAGTACTTC
size: many; V: TRBV18; J: TRBJ2-5; D: -; CDR3: CASSPLDWETQYF; DNA: TGTGCCAGCTCACCATTGGACTGGGAGACCCAGTACTTC
size: -; V: TRBV5-4; J: TRBJ2-3; D: -; CDR3: CASSTSGGNTDTQYF; DNA: -